The 10 T cell receptor beta chains below come from one sample, sequenced in a study of regulatory T cells in long-lasting Graves disease. CDR3 regions were amplified by Arm-PCR using iRepertoire HTBI primers to build TCR beta libraries. One entry per CDR3 protein, called by TCRdb with MiXCR from the multiplex PCR reads. This table holds more than 400,000 distinct CDR3 sequences, around 15% found once. As to time point: newly diagnosed GD, antithyroid drugs for less than 3 months. Following extraction of RNA from PBMCs, that RNA was used to make the TCR library. These data are also associated with another study on T cells in Graves' hyperthyroidism and ophthalmopathy.

Sequencing used peripheral blood mononuclear cells (PBMCs), obtained at new diagnosis, from a patient treated with antithyroid drugs. The source of these receptors is a man aged 40-55 years with Graves disease.

With regard to this clonotype: A much bigger clone sits one base away, suggesting this may be a read error. The genes are TRBV24-1 and TRBJ2-1, with TRBD2 matching over 9 bases. V gave up 4 bases and J gave up 4 bases; unmatched junction bases: 1. The CDR3 sequence is 14 residues long. Germline V gene lookup returns CDR1 KGHDR and CDR2 SFDVKD. In nucleotides, the CDR3 is TGTGCCACCAGTGAAAGCGGGAGGTACAATGAGCAGTTCTTC. Its translation is CATSESGRYNEQFF.

This clonotype was recorded once. With a much larger clone just one base away, this may be a read error. The gene calls are TRBV7-9 and TRBJ1-1; D is undetermined. CDR3 size: 14 residues. CDR1 SEHNR and CDR2 FQNEAQ come from the germline V gene (reference sequence). The CDR3 nucleotides read TGTGCCAGCAGCCCTTCCCAGGCAAACACTGAAGCTCTCTTT. Translating gives CASSPSQANTEALF.

This clonotype was picked up many times. The gene calls are TRBV7-9 and TRBJ1-1; D might be TRBD1 (6 bases). V lost 5 bases to trimming and J lost 10 bases, with 17 bases between them. The germline V gene encodes CDR1 SEHNR and CDR2 FQNEAQ (reference sequence). The length of the CDR3 is 13 residues. CDR3 amino acids: CASSLDNRVGAFF. CDR3 nucleotides: TGTGCCAGCAGCCTCGATAACAGGGTGGGAGCTTTCTTT.

With regard to this clonotype: Possible read error: a much larger clone is one base away. In nucleotides, the CDR3 is TGTGCCAGCACCTCCAGGGCGGGGACAGGTGCCTACGAGCAGTACTTC. Its translation is CASTSRAGTGAYEQYF. This rearrangement joins TRBV2 to TRBJ2-7; 8 bases line up with TRBD1. The germline CDR1 and CDR2 sequences are SNHLY and FYNNEI. The CDR3 runs 16 residues. After removal of 7 bases from V and 2 bases from J, the junction contained 13 bases not matched to a gene. Based on the CDR3 plus reference TRBV2 and TRBJ2-7, the full variable domain is EPEVTQTPSHQVTQMGQEVILRCVPISNHLYFYWYRQILGQKVEFLVSFYNNEISEKSEIFDDQFSVERPDGSNFTLKIRSTKLEDSAMYFCASTSRAGTGAYEQYFGPGTRLTVT.

The table lists this clonotype with a few counts. The V call is TRBV20-1, the J call TRBJ2-7; D possibly corresponds to TRBD1 (6 bases). There are 17 residues in the CDR3. The V end was cut by 0 bases, the J end by 4 bases, with 22 bases between. Per the germline V gene, CDR1 is DFQATT and CDR2 is SNEGSKA (reference sequence). The DNA of the CDR3 is TGCAGTGCTAGAGAGGCCGAACAGGGCCCCACACCTTACGAGCAGTACTTC. It yields the protein CSAREAEQGPTPYEQYF.

The chain recombines TRBV30 with TRBJ2-2, with D possibly being TRBD2 (7 bases). CDR1 is GTSNPN and CDR2 is SVGIG in the germline V gene (reference sequence). This CDR3 comprises 14 residues. V was trimmed by 3 bases and J by 7 bases, leaving 15 bases between them. This CDR3 reads CAWRGGLIDGELFF. The CDR3 DNA follows: TGTGCCTGGAGGGGGGGGCTCATAGACGGGGAGCTGTTTTTT.

This clonotype appeared a few times. CDR3 sequence: CASSWDVNYGYTF. CDR3 coding DNA: TGTGCCAGCAGCTGGGACGTTAACTATGGCTACACCTTC. The gene calls are TRBV5-5 and TRBJ1-2, with a possible D match to TRBD1 (5 bases). There are 13 residues in the CDR3. Germline V gene lookup returns CDR1 SGHKS and CDR2 YYEKEE (reference sequence). Trimming removed 3 bases from V and 1 base from J, with 7 bases in between. Full variable domain (missing parts from reference TRBV5-5 and TRBJ1-2): DAGVTQSPTHLIKTRGQQVTLRCSPISGHKSVSWYQQVLGQGPQFIFQYYEKEERGRGNFPDRFSARQFPNYSSELNVNALLLGDSALYLCASSWDVNYGYTFGSGTRLTVV.

Comment on this clonotype: It may be a read error: a sequence one base away is much more abundant. The genes are TRBV11-1 and TRBJ1-1; no reliable D call. Germline CDR1 SGHAT, CDR2 FQDESV (reference sequence). The CDR3 contains 15 residues. Written as DNA, the CDR3 is TGTGCCAGCAGCTCTAGACTGGGAATGAACACTGAAGTTTTCTTT. It specifies CASSSRLGMNTEVFF.

This clonotype was seen at least ten times. In DNA form, the CDR3 reads TGCAGTGCTAGAGATGAAGGAGGGGCAGATACGCAGTATTTT. Its protein product is CSARDEGGADTQYF. V is TRBV20-1 and J is TRBJ2-3, with D tentatively TRBD2 (6 bases). This CDR3 contains 14 residues. Per germline, CDR1 DFQATT and CDR2 SNEGSKA (reference sequence). Trimming left V 0 bases short and J 4 bases short, with 11 bases between.

The J gene is TRBJ2-5, the V gene TRBV3-1, with unresolved D. V was cut by 1 base and J by 7 bases, with 16 bases left in between. The CDR3 is made up of 15 amino acids. CDR1 is LGHDT and CDR2 is YNNKEL in the germline V gene (reference sequence). CDR3 DNA sequence: TGTGCCAGCAGCCAAGGCGGTACGAGTTTGGGGACCCAGTACTTC. Protein product: CASSQGGTSLGTQYF.